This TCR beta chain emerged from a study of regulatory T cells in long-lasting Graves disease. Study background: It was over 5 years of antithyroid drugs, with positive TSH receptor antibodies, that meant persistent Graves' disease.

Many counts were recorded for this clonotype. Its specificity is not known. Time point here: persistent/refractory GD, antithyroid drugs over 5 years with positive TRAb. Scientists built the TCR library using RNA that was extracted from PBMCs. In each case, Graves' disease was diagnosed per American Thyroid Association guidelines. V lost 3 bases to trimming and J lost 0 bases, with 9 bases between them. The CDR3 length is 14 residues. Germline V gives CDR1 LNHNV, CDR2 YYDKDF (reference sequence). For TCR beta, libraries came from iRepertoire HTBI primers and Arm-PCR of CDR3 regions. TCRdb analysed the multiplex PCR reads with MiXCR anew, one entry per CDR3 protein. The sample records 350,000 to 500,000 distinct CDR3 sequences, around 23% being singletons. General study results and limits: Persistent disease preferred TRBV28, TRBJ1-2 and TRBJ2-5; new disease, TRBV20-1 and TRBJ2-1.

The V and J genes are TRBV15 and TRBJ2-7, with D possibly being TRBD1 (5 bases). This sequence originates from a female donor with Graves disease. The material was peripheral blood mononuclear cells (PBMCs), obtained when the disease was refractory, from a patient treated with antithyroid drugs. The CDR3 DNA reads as TGTGCCACCAGCAGGACAGTCAACTCCTACGAGCAGTACTTC. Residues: CATSRTVNSYEQYF. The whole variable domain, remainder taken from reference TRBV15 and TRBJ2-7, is DAMVIQNPRYQVTQFGKPVTLSCSQTLNHNVMYWYQQKSSQAPKLLFHYYDKDFNNEADTPDNFQSRRPNTSFCFLDIRSPGLGDTAMYLCATSRTVNSYEQYFGPGTRLTVT.